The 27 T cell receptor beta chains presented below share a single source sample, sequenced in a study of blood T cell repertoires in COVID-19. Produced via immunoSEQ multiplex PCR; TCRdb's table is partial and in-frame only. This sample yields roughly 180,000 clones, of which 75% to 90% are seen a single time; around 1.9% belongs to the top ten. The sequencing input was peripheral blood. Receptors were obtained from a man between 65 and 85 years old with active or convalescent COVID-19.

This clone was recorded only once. The DNA for the CDR3 is TGTGCCAGCAGCTTCAGGGATGATTCACCCCTCCACTTT. As protein: CASSFRDDSPLHF. The rearrangement uses TRBV11-2 and TRBJ1-6, with a weak D call TRBD1 (5 bases). The CDR3 is 13 residues long. CDR1 is SGHAT, CDR2 FQNNGV, per germline. V gave up 3 bases and J gave up 8 bases, with 8 bases separating them.

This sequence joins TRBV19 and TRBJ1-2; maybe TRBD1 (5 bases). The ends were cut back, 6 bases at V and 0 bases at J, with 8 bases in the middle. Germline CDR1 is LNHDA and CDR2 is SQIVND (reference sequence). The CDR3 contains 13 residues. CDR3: CASRQTANYGYTF. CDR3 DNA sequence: TGTGCCAGTAGGCAGACAGCTAACTATGGCTACACCTTC.

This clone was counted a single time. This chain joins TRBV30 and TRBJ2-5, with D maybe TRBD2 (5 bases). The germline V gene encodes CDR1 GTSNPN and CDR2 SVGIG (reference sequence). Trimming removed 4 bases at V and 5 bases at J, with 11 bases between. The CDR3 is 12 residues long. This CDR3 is CAWTRQRETQYF. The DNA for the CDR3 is TGTGCCTGGACTCGGCAGCGGGAGACCCAGTACTTC.

DNA for the CDR3: TGTGCCAGCAGTTATTCGCGGGAGTTTGACGAGCAGTACTTC. Protein product: CASSYSREFDEQYF. The chain carries TRBV6-2 or TRBV6-3 and TRBJ2-7, with 7 bases matching TRBD2. V shed 3 bases, J shed 5 bases, and the junction held 7 bases outside the gene matches. Germline loops: CDR1 MNHEY, CDR2 SVGEGT. The CDR3 loop spans 14 amino acids.

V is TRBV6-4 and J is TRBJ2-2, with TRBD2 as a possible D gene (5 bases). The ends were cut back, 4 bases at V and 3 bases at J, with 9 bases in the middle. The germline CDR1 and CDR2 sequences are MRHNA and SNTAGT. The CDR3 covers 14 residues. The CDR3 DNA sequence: TGTGCCAGCAGTGTCGAGGGAGACACCGGGGAGCTGTTTTTT. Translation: CASSVEGDTGELFF.

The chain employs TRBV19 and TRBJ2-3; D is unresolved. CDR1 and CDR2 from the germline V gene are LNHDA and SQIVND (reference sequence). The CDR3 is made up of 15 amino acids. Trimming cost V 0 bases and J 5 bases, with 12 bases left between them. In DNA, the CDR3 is TGTGCCAGTAGTATAGATCGATCCCCGGGAGATACGCAGTATTTT. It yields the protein CASSIDRSPGDTQYF.

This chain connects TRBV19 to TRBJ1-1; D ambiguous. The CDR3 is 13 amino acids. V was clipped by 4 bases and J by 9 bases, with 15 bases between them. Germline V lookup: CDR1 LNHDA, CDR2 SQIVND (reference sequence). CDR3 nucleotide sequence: TGTGCCAGTAGTACCTCGTGGAGGGCACAAGCTTTCTTT. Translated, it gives CASSTSWRAQAFF.

This CDR3 is CASSLTGTSTDTQYF. DNA for the CDR3: TGCGCCAGCAGCTTGACAGGGACGAGCACAGATACGCAGTATTTT. This rearrangement joins TRBV5-1 to TRBJ2-3; possibly TRBD1 for D (6 bases). The CDR3 runs 15 residues. Trimming left V 1 base short and J 0 bases short, with 9 bases between. Germline values: CDR1 SGHRS, CDR2 YFSETQ.

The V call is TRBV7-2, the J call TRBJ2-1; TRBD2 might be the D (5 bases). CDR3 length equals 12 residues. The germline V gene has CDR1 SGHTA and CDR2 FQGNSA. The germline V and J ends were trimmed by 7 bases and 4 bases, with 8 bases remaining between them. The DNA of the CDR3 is TGTGCCAGCACCAGCGGATACAATGAGCAGTTCTTC. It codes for CASTSGYNEQFF.

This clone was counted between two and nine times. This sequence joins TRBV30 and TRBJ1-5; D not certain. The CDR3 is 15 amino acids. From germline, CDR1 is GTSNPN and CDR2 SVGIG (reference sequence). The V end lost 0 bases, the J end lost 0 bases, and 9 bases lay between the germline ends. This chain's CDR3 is CAWSVPRSSNQPQHF. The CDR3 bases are TGTGCCTGGAGTGTACCGAGGAGTAGCAATCAGCCCCAGCATTTT.

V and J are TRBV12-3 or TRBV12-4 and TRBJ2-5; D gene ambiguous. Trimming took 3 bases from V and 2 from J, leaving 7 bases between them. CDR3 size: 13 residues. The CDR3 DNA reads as TGTGCCAGCAGTTTTTCCTTACAAGAGACCCAGTACTTC. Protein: CASSFSLQETQYF.

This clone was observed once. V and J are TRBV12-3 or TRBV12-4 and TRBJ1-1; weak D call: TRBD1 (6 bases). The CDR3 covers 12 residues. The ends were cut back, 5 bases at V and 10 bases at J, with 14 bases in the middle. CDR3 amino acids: CASSPTGMGAFF. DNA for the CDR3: TGTGCCAGCAGTCCCACAGGGATGGGAGCTTTCTTT.

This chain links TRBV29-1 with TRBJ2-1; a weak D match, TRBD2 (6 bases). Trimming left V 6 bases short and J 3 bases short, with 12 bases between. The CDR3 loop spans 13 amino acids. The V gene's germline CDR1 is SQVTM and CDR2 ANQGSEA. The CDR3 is CSVGQGGYNEQFF. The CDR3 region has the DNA TGCAGCGTCGGGCAGGGAGGCTACAATGAGCAGTTCTTC.

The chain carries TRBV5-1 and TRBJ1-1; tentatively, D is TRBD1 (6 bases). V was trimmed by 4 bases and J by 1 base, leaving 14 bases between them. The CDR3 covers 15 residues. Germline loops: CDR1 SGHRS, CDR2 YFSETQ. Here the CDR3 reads CASSATGIWNTEAFF. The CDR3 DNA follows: TGCGCCAGCAGCGCCACAGGGATCTGGAACACTGAAGCTTTCTTT.

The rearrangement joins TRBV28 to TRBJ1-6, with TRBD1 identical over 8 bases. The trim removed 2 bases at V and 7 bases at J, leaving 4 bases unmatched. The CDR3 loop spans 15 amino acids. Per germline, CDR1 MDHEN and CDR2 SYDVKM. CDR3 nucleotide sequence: TGTGCCAGCAGTTTAAGTCAGGGGGCGAATTCACCCCTCCACTTT. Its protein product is CASSLSQGANSPLHF.

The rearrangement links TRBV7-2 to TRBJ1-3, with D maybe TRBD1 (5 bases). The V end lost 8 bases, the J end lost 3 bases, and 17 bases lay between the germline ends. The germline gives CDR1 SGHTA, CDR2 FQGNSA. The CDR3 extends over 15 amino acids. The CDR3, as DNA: TGTGCCAGCGGTAGACAGCCAACGGATGGAAACACCATATATTTT. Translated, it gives CASGRQPTDGNTIYF.

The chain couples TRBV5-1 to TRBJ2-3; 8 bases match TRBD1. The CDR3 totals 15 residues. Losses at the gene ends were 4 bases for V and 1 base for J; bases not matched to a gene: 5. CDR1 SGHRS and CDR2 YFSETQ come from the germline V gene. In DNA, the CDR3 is TGCGCCAGCAGCACTCAGGGACAGGGCACAGATACGCAGTATTTT. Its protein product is CASSTQGQGTDTQYF.

The CDR3, as DNA: TGTGCCAGCAGCTTAGGTGGTGATGGGCGACCTAACTACAATGAGCAGTTCTTC. It yields the protein CASSLGGDGRPNYNEQFF. This sequence joins TRBV7-8 and TRBJ2-1; D is undetermined. CDR1 is SGHVS and CDR2 is FQNEAQ in the germline V gene. CDR3 length: 18 residues. Trimming pared 1 base from V and 3 bases from J, leaving 19 bases between.

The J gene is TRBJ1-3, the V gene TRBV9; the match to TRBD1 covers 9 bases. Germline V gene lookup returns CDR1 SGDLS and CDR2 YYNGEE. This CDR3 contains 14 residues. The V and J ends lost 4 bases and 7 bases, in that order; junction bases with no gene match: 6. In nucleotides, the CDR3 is TGTGCCAGCAGCAAGGACAGGGGAGAGAACACCATATATTTT. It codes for CASSKDRGENTIYF.

In nucleotides, the CDR3 is TGTGCCAGTAGCCTTTCGACTAGCGGACACTACAATGAGCAGTTCTTC. Translation gives CASSLSTSGHYNEQFF. The J gene is TRBJ2-1, the V gene TRBV19; 9 bases line up with TRBD2. The ends lost 6 bases at V and 3 bases at J; junction bases unmatched: 9. The CDR3 has 16 residues. Germline CDR1 reads LNHDA; CDR2 reads SQIVND (reference sequence).

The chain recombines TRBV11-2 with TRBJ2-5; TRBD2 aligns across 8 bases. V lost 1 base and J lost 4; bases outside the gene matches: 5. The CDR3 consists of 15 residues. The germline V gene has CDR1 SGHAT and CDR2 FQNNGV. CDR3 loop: CASSLAGLDSETQYF. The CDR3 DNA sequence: TGTGCCAGCAGCTTAGCGGGACTAGATTCAGAGACCCAGTACTTC.

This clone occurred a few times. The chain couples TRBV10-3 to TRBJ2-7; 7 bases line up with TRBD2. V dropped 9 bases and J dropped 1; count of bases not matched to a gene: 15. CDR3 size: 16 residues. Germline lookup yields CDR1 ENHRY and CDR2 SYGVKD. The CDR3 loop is CAIAGSLTSASYEQYF. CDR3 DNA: TGTGCCATAGCGGGGAGCCTCACATCTGCTTCCTACGAGCAGTACTTC.

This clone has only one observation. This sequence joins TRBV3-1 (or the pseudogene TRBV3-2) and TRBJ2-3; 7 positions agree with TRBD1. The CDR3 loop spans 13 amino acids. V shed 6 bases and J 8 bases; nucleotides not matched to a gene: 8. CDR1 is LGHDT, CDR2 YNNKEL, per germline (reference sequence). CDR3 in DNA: TGTGCCAGCAGACGCAATGCAGGGGGTACGCAGTATTTT. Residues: CASRRNAGGTQYF.

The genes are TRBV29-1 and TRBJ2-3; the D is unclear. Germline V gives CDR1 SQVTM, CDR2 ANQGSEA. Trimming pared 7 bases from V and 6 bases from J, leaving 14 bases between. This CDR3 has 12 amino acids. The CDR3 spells CSAPGQQDTQYF. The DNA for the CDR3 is TGCAGCGCCCCTGGGCAGCAGGATACGCAGTATTTT.

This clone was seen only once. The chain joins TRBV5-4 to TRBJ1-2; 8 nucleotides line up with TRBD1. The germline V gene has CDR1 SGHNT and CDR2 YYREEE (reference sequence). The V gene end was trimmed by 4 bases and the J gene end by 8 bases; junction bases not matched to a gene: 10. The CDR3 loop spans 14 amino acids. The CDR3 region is CASSVSTGDRGYTF. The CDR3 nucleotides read TGTGCCAGCAGCGTGTCGACAGGGGACAGGGGCTACACCTTC.

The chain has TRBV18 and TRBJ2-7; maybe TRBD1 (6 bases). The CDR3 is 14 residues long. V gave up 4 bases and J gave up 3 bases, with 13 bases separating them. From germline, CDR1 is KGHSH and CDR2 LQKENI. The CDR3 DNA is TGTGCCAGCTCACTTCAGGACAGTTACTACGAGCAGTACTTC. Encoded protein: CASSLQDSYYEQYF.

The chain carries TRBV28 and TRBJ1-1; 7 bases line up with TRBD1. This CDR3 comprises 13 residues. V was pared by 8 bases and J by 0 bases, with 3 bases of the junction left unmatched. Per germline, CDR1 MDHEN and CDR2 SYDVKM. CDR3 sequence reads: CASLGQLNTEAFF. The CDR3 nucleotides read TGTGCCAGCCTGGGACAGTTGAACACTGAAGCTTTCTTT. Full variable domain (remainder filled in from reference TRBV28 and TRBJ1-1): DVKVTQSSRYLVKRTGEKVFLECVQDMDHENMFWYRQDPGLGLRLIYFSYDVKMKEKGDIPEGYSVSREKKERFSLILESASTNQTSMYLCASLGQLNTEAFFGQGTRLTVV.